This record looks at one T cell receptor beta chain sequence and its context. Its antigen target is currently unknown. This specimen comes from a study of monozygotic twins with inflammatory bowel disease (dated 2019 in TCRdb). A note on the overall study: In total, about 28 monozygotic twin pairs made up the full study: 19 Danish pairs, all IBD-discordant, plus nine German pairs, of which four were IBD-concordant and five were IBD-discordant. Within discordant pairs, disease-associated traits were sought mainly by comparing IBD patients with their genetically identical healthy co-twins. Each individual had, on average, about 151 000 unique TCRalpha sequences and 181 000 unique TCRbeta sequences available for analysis.

The library was generated by 5' RACE. For each TCR library, around 4,000 ng of total RNA was used. For each sample, cDNA synthesis was carried out in eight separate reactions using SMARTScribe reverse transcriptase. During cDNA synthesis, template switching was used to introduce unique molecular identifiers that contained a 6-nucleotide sample barcode. TCRalpha and TCRbeta cDNA was amplified by two nested PCRs of 16 and 9 cycles, with bead purification after each PCR. Before amplification, the cDNA was both treated with uracil DNA-glycosylase and purified with the QIAquick PCR purification kit. The second PCR was the step at which Illumina TruSeq-compatible adapters and sample-specific barcodes were added. TapeStation and Qubit were used to check library quality and concentration, and roughly 4.6 ng of each library was pooled. The pooled libraries were sequenced with 2 x 100 bp reads and custom sequencing primers on an Illumina HiSeq2500 single-index Rapid Run. The authors' pipeline ran thus. MiGEC version 1.2.6 was used for UMI-based consensus assembly to correct PCR and sequencing errors. V(D)J alignment, clonotype assembly and CDR3 extraction were performed with MiXCR version 2.1.1. Gene usage, clonotype sharing and MAIT/NKT TCR abundance were normalised by analysing the top 1000, 10 000 and 20 000 clonotypes per sample. Diversity was computed as the inverse Simpson index with the vegan R package after downsampling to 27 000 UMIs. Statistical testing used paired Mann-Whitney U tests on the discordant twin pairs and applied Benjamini-Hochberg correction for multiple testing. After the reads were reprocessed by TCRdb, one entry was made per CDR3 protein sequence, with no DNA. The V and J calls come from TCRdb's annotation, not from the publication. The sample's table covers 200,000 to 250,000 distinct CDR3 sequences. Around 1.5% of the sample is in the top ten clones.

The CDR3, from cysteine to phenylalanine, totals 16 residues. No DNA is listed. Findings and caveats that apply to the study as a whole: The results gave no support for a single strong signal or clonotype linked to IBD. Repertoire similarity did not differ between concordant and discordant twins, possibly due to limited statistical power. Background noise and inter-individual variability may have been introduced into the repertoires by the differing immunosuppressive treatments among patients. TCRbeta repertoire diversity, by inverse Simpson index, was decreased in IBD patients compared with their healthy co-twins. The analysis was unable to tell different T cell subtypes apart. IBD patients shared fewer clonotypes with other individuals than healthy twins did, most markedly in patients showing signs of disease activity.

From each donor, a roughly 2.5 ml peripheral blood sample was collected into PAXgene tubes and stored at -80 degrees C. Without any T cell sorting, total RNA was extracted from whole blood using the PAXgene blood miRNA kit on an automated QIAcube. Peripheral blood from monozygotic twin pairs concordant or discordant for inflammatory bowel disease was subjected to deep TCRalpha and TCRbeta repertoire profiling with unique molecular barcoding. Smoking habits were recorded for all twin pairs, and individuals were classified as current, former or never smokers. The material sequenced was blood. The clonotype originates from a human donor with ulcerative colitis or Crohn's disease, or a healthy co-twin of an affected twin (not recorded which). The chain is assembled from TRBV12-3 or TRBV12-4 and TRBJ2-1; TCRdb gives TRBD2 as the D gene, but with no DNA this cannot be confirmed. The CDR3 region reads CASSLSGTLGYNEQFF.